Below are 12 T cell receptor beta chains sequenced from a single sample in a study of beta chain features in type 1 diabetes. Expressed TCRB transcripts were sequenced because the isolated RNA had all been reverse transcribed beforehand. Some clones are missing from TCRdb's copy, which holds only in-frame ones; the method was immunoSEQ multiplex PCR. Of about 45,000 clones in the sample, over 50% are singletons; the top ten hold 2.1%. Source material: Tregs from blood. These receptors originate from a woman aged 18-30 years in good health.

The table lists this clone with a few counts. CDR3 in DNA: TGTGCCAGCAGAATTGAGACTGCGAACACCGGGGAGCTGTTTTTT. Encoded protein: CASRIETANTGELFF. The chain couples TRBV6-1 to TRBJ2-2, with no clear D. This CDR3 spans 15 amino acids. V lost 6 bases to trimming and J lost 0 bases, with 11 bases between them. Per the germline V gene, CDR1 is MNHNS and CDR2 is SASEGT.

Written as DNA, the CDR3 is TGTGCCACCAGCAGAGACGCGGGTCTAGCGGGAGCGGATACGCAGTATTTT. Residues: CATSRDAGLAGADTQYF. The chain recombines TRBV15 with TRBJ2-3; TRBD2 matches at 10 bases. This CDR3 is 17 amino acids long. The germline V gene encodes CDR1 LNHNV and CDR2 YYDKDF (reference sequence). After removal of 0 bases from V and 6 bases from J, the junction contained 9 bases not matched to a gene. Combining the CDR3 with reference TRBV15 and TRBJ2-3 gives the whole variable domain DAMVIQNPRYQVTQFGKPVTLSCSQTLNHNVMYWYQQKSSQAPKLLFHYYDKDFNNEADTPDNFQSRRPNTSFCFLDIRSPGLGDTAMYLCATSRDAGLAGADTQYFGPGTRLTVL.

This chain connects TRBV7-8 to TRBJ2-7; D is uncertain. The V end was cut by 0 bases, the J end by 4 bases, with 7 bases between. Germline V gives CDR1 SGHVS, CDR2 FQNEAQ. The CDR3 runs 13 residues. This chain's CDR3 is CASSLARVYEQYF. The CDR3 coding sequence is TGTGCCAGCAGCTTAGCCCGGGTGTACGAGCAGTACTTC. Variable domain in full (rest from reference TRBV7-8 and TRBJ2-7): GAGVSQSPRYKVAKRGQDVALRCDPISGHVSLFWYQQALGQGPEFLTYFQNEAQLDKSGLPSDRFFAERPEGSVSTLKIQRTQQEDSAVYLCASSLARVYEQYFGPGTRLTVT.

The chain couples TRBV7-2 to TRBJ1-2; unclear D gene. Germline-derived CDR1 and CDR2 are SGHTA and FQGNSA. V was trimmed by 1 base and J by 5 bases, leaving 14 bases between them. This CDR3 contains 15 residues. The CDR3 DNA is TGTGCCAGCAGCTTAGGAGGGTTCACTAGTTATGGCTACACCTTC. As protein: CASSLGGFTSYGYTF.

The chain employs TRBV6-5 and TRBJ2-3; TRBD2 matches at 12 bases. Per germline, CDR1 MNHEY and CDR2 SVGAGI. The CDR3 loop spans 15 amino acids. V was pared by 7 bases and J by 4 bases, with 6 bases of the junction left unmatched. As DNA, the CDR3 is TGTGCCAGCAAGACTAGCGGGAGTGGACCAGATACGCAGTATTTT. This codes for CASKTSGSGPDTQYF.

The chain recombines TRBV19 with TRBJ1-1, with 7 positions matching TRBD1. Germline V gene data show CDR1 as LNHDA and CDR2 as SQIVND (reference sequence). Trimming took 4 bases from V and 2 from J; bases not matched to a gene: 7. This CDR3 contains 15 residues. CDR3: CASSTDRVFNTEAFF. DNA of the CDR3: TGTGCCAGTAGTACAGACAGGGTCTTCAACACTGAAGCTTTCTTT. Full variable domain (remainder filled in from reference TRBV19 and TRBJ1-1): DGGITQSPKYLFRKEGQNVTLSCEQNLNHDAMYWYRQDPGQGLRLIYYSQIVNDFQKGDIAEGYSVSREKKESFPLTVTSAQKNPTAFYLCASSTDRVFNTEAFFGQGTRLTVV.

The chain combines TRBV4-2 with TRBJ2-7; D possibly corresponds to TRBD2 (7 bases). V lost 2 bases and J lost 5, with 19 bases in between. This CDR3 has 16 residues. Looked up from germline, CDR1 is LGHNA and CDR2 is YNFKEQ. CDR3 bases: TGTGCCAGCAGCCAATTCCTAGGGGGAGGGATTGACGAGCAGTACTTC. This gives the protein CASSQFLGGGIDEQYF.

This sequence joins TRBV7-8 and TRBJ2-1, with a weak D call TRBD2 (6 bases). Germline-derived CDR1 and CDR2 are SGHVS and FQNEAQ. This CDR3 is 16 amino acids long. The V gene lost 2 bases and the J gene lost 4 bases, with 15 bases spanning the gap. CDR3 amino acids: CASSLISRETYNEQFF. In DNA, the CDR3 is TGTGCCAGCAGCTTAATCTCCCGGGAGACTTACAATGAGCAGTTCTTC.

This rearrangement joins TRBV12-5 to TRBJ2-2, with D hard to call. Germline V gene data show CDR1 as LGHNT and CDR2 as FRNRAP. This CDR3 comprises 15 residues. V lost 6 bases and J lost 1, with 12 bases in between. DNA for the CDR3: TGTGCTAGTGGCCCGAGCAACTTGAACACCGGGGAGCTGTTTTTT. It specifies CASGPSNLNTGELFF.

This sequence joins TRBV14 and TRBJ2-3; weak D call: TRBD2 (5 bases). Germline lookup yields CDR1 SGHDN and CDR2 FVKESK. Trimming took 1 base from V and 2 from J, leaving 7 bases between them. This CDR3 has 14 amino acids. This chain's CDR3 is CASSQGGYTDTQYF. DNA of the CDR3: TGTGCCAGCAGCCAAGGCGGGTACACAGATACGCAGTATTTT.

This chain joins TRBV28 and TRBJ2-3; D may be TRBD1 (5 bases). The CDR3 spans 11 residues. Germline V lookup: CDR1 MDHEN, CDR2 SYDVKM. Trimming removed 2 bases at V and 11 bases at J, with 8 bases between. CDR3: CASSLNRRQYF. The CDR3, as DNA: TGTGCCAGCAGTTTAAACAGGAGGCAGTATTTT.

The chain couples TRBV7-8 to TRBJ2-1; D is possibly TRBD2 (5 bases). Trimming left V 5 bases short and J 8 bases short, with 19 bases between. Germline V gives CDR1 SGHVS, CDR2 FQNEAQ. The CDR3 is made up of 15 amino acids. The CDR3 DNA reads TGTGCCAGCAGCGGACCGCTGGGAGTCGGGGATGAGCAGTTCTTC. Protein product: CASSGPLGVGDEQFF. The full variable domain, in which reference TRBV7-8 and TRBJ2-1 provide the parts outside the CDR3, is GAGVSQSPRYKVAKRGQDVALRCDPISGHVSLFWYQQALGQGPEFLTYFQNEAQLDKSGLPSDRFFAERPEGSVSTLKIQRTQQEDSAVYLCASSGPLGVGDEQFFGPGTRLTVL.